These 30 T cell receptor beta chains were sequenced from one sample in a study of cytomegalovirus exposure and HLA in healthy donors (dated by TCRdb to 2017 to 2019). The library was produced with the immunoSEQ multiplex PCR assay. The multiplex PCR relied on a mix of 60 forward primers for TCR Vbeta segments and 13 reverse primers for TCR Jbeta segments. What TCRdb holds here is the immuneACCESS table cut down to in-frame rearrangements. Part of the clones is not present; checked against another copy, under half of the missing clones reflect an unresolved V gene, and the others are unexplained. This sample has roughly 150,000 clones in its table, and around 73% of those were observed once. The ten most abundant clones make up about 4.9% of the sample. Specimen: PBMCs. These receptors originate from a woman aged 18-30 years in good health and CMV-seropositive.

CDR3 coding DNA: TGTGCCAGCAGCGCCGGGACAGGGTATATGTTAGATACGCAGTATTTT. Translated: CASSAGTGYMLDTQYF. The chain carries TRBV9 and TRBJ2-3, with 9 nucleotides matching TRBD1. Germline V gives CDR1 SGDLS, CDR2 YYNGEE. Germline trimming cut 3 bases from V and 5 bases from J; bases unmatched to any gene: 10. This CDR3 is built from 16 residues.

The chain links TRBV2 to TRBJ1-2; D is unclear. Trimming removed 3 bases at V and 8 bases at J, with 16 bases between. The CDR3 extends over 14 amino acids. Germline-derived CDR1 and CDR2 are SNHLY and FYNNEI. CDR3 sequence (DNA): TGTGCCAGCAGTGAGGCAGTAGAGGTTGGGGGCTACACCTTC. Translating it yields CASSEAVEVGGYTF.

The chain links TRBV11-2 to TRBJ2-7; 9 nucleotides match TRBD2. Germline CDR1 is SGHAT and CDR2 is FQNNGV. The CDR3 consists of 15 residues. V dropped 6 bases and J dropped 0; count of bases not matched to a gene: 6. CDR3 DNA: TGTGCCAGCAGTGGGGGCGGGAGGGGCTCCTACGAGCAGTACTTC. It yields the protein CASSGGGRGSYEQYF.

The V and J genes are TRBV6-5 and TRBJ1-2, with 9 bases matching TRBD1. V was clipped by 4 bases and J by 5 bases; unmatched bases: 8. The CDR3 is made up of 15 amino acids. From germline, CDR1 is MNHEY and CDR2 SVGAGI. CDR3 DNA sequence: TGTGCCAGCAGTTCGACAGGGGGAGTGCTATATGGCTACACCTTC. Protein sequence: CASSSTGGVLYGYTF.

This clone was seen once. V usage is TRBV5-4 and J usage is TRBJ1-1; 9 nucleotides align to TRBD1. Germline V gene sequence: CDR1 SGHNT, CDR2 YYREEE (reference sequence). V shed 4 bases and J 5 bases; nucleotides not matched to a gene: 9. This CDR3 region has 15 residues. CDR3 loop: CASSQIQGARTEAFF. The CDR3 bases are TGTGCCAGCAGCCAGATACAGGGGGCTAGGACTGAAGCTTTCTTT.

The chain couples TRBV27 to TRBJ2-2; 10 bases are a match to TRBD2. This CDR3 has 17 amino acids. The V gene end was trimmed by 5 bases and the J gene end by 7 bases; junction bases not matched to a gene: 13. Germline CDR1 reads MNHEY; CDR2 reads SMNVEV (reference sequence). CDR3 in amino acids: CASSGLAAGGTSGELFF. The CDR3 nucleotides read TGTGCCAGCAGTGGACTAGCAGCGGGGGGGACTAGCGGGGAGCTGTTTTTT.

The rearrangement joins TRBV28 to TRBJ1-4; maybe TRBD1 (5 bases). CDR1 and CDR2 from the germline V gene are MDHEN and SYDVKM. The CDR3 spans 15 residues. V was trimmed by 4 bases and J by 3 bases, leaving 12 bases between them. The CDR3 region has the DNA TGTGCCAGCAGTTCCGCAGGGAGGGCTAATGAAAAACTGTTTTTT. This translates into CASSSAGRANEKLFF.

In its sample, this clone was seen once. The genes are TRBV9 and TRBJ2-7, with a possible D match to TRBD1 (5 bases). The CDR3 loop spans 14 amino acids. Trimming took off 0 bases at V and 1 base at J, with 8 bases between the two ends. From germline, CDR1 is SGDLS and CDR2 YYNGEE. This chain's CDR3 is CASSVDPGSYEQYF. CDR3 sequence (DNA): TGTGCCAGCAGCGTAGACCCAGGGTCCTACGAGCAGTACTTC.

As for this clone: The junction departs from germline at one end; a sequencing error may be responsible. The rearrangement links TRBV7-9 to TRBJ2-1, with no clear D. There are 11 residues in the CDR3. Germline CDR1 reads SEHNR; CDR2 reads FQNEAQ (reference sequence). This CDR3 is CSSSSGDEQFF. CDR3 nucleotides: TGTTCCAGCAGCTCCGGAGATGAGCAGTTCTTC.

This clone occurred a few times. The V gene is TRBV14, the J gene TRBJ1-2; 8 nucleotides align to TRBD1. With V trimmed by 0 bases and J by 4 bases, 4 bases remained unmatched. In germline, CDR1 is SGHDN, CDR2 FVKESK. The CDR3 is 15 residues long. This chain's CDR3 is CASSQDAGTGYGYTF. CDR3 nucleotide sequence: TGTGCCAGCAGCCAAGATGCCGGGACAGGCTATGGCTACACCTTC.

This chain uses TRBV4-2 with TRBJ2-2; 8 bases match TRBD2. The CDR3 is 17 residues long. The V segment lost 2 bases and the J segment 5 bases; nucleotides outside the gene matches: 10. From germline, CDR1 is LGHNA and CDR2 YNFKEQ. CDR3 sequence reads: CASSQMTGGTWTGELFF. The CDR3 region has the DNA TGTGCCAGCAGCCAAATGACGGGAGGGACGTGGACCGGGGAGCTGTTTTTT.

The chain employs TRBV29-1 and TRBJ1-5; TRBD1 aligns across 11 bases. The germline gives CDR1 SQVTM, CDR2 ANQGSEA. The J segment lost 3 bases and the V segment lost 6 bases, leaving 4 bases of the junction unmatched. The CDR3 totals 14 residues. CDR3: CSVGTGGNNQPQHF. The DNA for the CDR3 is TGCAGCGTGGGGACAGGGGGAAACAATCAGCCCCAGCATTTT.

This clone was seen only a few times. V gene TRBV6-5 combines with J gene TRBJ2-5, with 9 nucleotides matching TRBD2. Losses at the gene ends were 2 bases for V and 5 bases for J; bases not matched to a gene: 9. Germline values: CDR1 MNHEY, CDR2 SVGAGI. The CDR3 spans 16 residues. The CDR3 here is CASSYGGGALFETQYF. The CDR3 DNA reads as TGTGCCAGCAGTTACGGCGGGGGGGCCCTTTTTGAGACCCAGTACTTC.

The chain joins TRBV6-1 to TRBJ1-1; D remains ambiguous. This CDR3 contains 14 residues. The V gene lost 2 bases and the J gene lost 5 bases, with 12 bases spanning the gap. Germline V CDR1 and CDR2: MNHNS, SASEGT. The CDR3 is CASSESEGWTEAFF. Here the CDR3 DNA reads TGTGCCAGCAGTGAATCCGAGGGTTGGACTGAAGCTTTCTTT.

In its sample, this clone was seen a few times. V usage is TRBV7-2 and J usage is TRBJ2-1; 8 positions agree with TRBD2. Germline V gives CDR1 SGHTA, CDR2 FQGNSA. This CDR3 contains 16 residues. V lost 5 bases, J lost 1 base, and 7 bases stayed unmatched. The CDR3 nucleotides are TGTGCCAGCAGCCCCTTAGCGGGGTGGTCCTACAATGAGCAGTTCTTC. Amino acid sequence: CASSPLAGWSYNEQFF.

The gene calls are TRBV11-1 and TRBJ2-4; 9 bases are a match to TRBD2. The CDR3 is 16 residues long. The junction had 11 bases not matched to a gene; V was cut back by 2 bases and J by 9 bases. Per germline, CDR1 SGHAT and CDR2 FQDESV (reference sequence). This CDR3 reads CASSLMTSGFLGIQYF. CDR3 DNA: TGTGCCAGCAGCTTAATGACTAGCGGCTTCTTAGGCATTCAGTACTTC.

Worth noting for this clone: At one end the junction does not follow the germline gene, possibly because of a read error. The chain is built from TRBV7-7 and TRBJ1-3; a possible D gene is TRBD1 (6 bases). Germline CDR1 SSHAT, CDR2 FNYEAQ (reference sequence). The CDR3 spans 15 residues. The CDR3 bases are TGTGCTAGCAGCTTAGTGGCTACCGGACAGCCTACCATATATTTT. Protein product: CASSLVATGQPTIYF.

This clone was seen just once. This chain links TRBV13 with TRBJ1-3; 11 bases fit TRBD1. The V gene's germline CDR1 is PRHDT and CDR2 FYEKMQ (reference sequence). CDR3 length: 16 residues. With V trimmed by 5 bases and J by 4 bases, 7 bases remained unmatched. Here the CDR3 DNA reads TGTGCCAGCAGCCCCCGGACAGGGGGCGCCGGAAACACCATATATTTT. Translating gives CASSPRTGGAGNTIYF.

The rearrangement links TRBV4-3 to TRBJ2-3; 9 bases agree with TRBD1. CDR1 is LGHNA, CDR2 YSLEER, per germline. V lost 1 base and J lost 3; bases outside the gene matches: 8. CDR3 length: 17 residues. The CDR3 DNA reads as TGCGCCAGCAGCCAAGGATACGGGACAGGGCTTACAGATACGCAGTATTTT. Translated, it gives CASSQGYGTGLTDTQYF.

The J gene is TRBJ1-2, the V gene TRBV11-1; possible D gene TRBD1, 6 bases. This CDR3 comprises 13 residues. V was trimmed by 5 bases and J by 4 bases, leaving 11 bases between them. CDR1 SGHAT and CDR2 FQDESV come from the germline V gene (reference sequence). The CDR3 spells CASSPGEGYGYTF. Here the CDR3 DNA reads TGTGCCAGCAGCCCAGGGGAAGGCTATGGCTACACCTTC.

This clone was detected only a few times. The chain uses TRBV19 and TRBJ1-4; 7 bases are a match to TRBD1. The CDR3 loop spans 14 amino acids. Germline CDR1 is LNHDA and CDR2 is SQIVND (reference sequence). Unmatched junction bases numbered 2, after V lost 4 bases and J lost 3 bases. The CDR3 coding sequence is TGTGCCAGTAGTAACAGGGGAGCTAATGAAAAACTGTTTTTT. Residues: CASSNRGANEKLFF.

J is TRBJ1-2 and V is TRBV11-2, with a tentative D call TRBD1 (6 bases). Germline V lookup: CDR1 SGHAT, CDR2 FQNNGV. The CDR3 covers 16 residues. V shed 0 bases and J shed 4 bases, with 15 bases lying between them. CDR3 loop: CASSLDRGGRSYGYTF. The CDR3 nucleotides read TGTGCCAGCAGCTTAGATCGGGGGGGGCGCAGCTATGGCTACACCTTC.

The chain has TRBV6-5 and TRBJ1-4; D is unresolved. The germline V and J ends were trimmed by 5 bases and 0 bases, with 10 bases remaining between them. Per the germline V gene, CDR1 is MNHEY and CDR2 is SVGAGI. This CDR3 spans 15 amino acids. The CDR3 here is CASSLNRATNEKLFF. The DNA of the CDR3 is TGTGCCAGCAGTCTTAACAGAGCAACTAATGAAAAACTGTTTTTT.

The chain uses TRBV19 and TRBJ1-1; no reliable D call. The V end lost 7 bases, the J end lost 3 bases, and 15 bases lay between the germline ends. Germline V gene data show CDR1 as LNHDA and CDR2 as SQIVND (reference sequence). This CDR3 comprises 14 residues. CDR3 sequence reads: CASKRSGLYTEAFF. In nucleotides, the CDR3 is TGTGCCAGTAAACGTTCCGGTCTCTACACTGAAGCTTTCTTT.

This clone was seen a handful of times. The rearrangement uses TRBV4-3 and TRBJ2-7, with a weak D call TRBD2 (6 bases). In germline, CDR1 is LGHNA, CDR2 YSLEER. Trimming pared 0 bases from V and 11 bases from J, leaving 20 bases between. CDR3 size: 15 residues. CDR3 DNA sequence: TGCGCCAGCAGCCAAGATCGGGGGAGCCCCTCAGGAGAGTACTTC. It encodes CASSQDRGSPSGEYF.

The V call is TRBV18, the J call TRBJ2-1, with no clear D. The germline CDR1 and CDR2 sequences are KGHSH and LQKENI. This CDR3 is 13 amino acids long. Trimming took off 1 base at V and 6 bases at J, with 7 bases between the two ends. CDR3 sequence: CASSPLRGNEQFF. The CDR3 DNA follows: TGTGCCAGCTCACCACTCCGAGGCAATGAGCAGTTCTTC.

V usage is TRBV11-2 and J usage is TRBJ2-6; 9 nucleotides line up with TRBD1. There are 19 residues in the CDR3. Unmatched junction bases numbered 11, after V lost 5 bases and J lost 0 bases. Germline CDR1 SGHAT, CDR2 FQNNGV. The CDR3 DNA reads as TGTGCCAGCAGCATTACTCTGGGACAGGGACGCTCTGGGGCCAACGTCCTGACTTTC. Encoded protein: CASSITLGQGRSGANVLTF.

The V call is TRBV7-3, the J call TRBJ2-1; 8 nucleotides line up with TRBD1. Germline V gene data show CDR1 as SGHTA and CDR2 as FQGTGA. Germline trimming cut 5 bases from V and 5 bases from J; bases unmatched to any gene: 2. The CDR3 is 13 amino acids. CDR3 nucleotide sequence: TGTGCCAGCAGCCGGGGACAGGACAATGAGCAGTTCTTC. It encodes CASSRGQDNEQFF.

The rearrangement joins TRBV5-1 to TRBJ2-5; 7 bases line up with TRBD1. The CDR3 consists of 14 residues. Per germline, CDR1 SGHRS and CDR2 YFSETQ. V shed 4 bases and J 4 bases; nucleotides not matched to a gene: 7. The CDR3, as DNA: TGCGCCAGCAGCGAAGTAGCAGGGGGAGAGACCCAGTACTTC. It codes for CASSEVAGGETQYF.

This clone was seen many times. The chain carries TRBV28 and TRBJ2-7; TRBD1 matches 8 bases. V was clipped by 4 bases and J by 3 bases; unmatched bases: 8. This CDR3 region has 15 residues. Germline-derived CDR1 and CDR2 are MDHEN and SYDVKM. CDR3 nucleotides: TGTGCCAGCAGTTATGACAGGGGAGCACTCTACGAGCAGTACTTC. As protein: CASSYDRGALYEQYF.